Shown below are 13 T cell receptor beta chains from a single sample sequenced in a study of T cells in women clearing cervical HPV infection (dated by TCRdb to 2016 to 2019). Libraries were constructed by the immunoSEQ multiplex PCR assay. Here the immuneACCESS table is served through TCRdb, limited to in-frame sequences with V and J called. Missing clones are a known gap in these copies; in checked studies unresolved V genes cover under half, and the rest lacks a known reason. The sample table holds tens of thousands of clones. 22% of the sample is taken by the ten largest. Specimen: blood buffy coat. The receptors originated from a woman between 18 and 75 years old with a cervical HPV16 infection that either progressed to CIN3+ or cleared (not recorded which).

A word on this clone: The read stops 3 residues short of the end of the CDR3; the missing end is completed from the germline J gene. The rearrangement joins TRBV7-8 to TRBJ1-1, with 7 bases identical to TRBD1. J was trimmed by 4 bases and V by 7 bases; bases with no gene match: 6. This CDR3 spans 13 amino acids. The germline V gene encodes CDR1 SGHVS and CDR2 FQNEAQ. Incomplete CDR3 DNA: TGTGCCAGCATCCGAGACAGGGCCACTGAA. This translates into CASIRDRATE. The entire CDR3 protein is CASIRDRATEAFF.

As regards this clone: The CDR3 end is not reached by the read, which stops 3 residues before it; the germline J gene fills it in. The chain uses TRBV10-3 and TRBJ2-2; 7 positions agree with TRBD1. The junction had 7 bases not matched to a gene; V was cut back by 5 bases and J by 1 base. The CDR3 sequence is 16 residues long. Germline-derived CDR1 and CDR2 are ENHRY and SYGVKD. CDR3 sequence: CAISLQTGQNTGELFF. The CDR3 DNA, read in part, is TGTGCCATCAGTCTACAGACAGGGCAGAACACCGGGGAG.

As regards this clone: The CDR3 goes on 3 residues after the read ends, and that part is filled in from the germline J gene. V gene TRBV29-1 combines with J gene TRBJ2-7; possibly TRBD1 for D (5 bases). This CDR3 has 13 amino acids. With 8 bases removed from V and 0 bases from J, the gap between germline ends came to 14 bases. CDR1 is SQVTM and CDR2 is ANQGSEA in the germline V gene. CDR3 region: CSSRQSNSYEQYF. The sequenced CDR3 bases are TGCAGCTCCAGACAGTCTAACTCCTACGAG.

Concerning this clone: The read terminates 3 residues ahead of where the CDR3 ends, so the germline J gene completes it. This chain uses TRBV7-9 with TRBJ2-7, with 9 positions matching TRBD1. After removal of 2 bases from V and 2 bases from J, the junction contained 4 bases not matched to a gene. Germline CDR1 and CDR2: SEHNR and FQNEAQ (reference sequence). This CDR3 contains 15 residues. This chain's CDR3 is CASSLRTGAAYEQYF. Incomplete CDR3 DNA: TGTGCCAGCAGCTTACGGACAGGGGCGGCCTACGAG.

Comments on this clone: The read ends 3 residues before the CDR3 terminus; that terminus is restored from the germline J gene. The genes are TRBV13 and TRBJ2-2; possibly TRBD1 for D (5 bases). The CDR3 has 17 amino acids. Germline V gene sequence: CDR1 PRHDT, CDR2 FYEKMQ (reference sequence). CDR3 region: CASSFSGHQPTNEKLFF. The covered CDR3 bases are TGTGCCAGCAGCTTTTCAGGACACCAACCAACTAATGAAAAG.

Remarks on this clone: From the germline J gene comes the end of the CDR3, since the read stops 3 residues before it. The V gene is TRBV7-9, the J gene TRBJ2-4; 7 positions match TRBD1. Germline V lookup: CDR1 SEHNR, CDR2 FQNEAQ (reference sequence). The CDR3 is 15 amino acids. The CDR3 sequence: CASSSGLTGHYGQYF. CDR3 DNA (partial): TGTGCCAGCAGCTCCGGATTGACAGGGCACTATGGT.

About this clone: The CDR3 extends 3 residues past the end of the read, so its final part is completed from the germline J gene. The V and J genes are TRBV5-1 and TRBJ1-2; TRBD1 matches at 11 bases. The CDR3 has 15 amino acids. Germline V gene lookup returns CDR1 SGHRS and CDR2 YFSETQ. The sequenced part of the CDR3 DNA is TGCGCCAGCAGCCCAACCGGGACAGGGGGAGGCGGC. It yields the protein CASSPTGTGGGG. The entire CDR3 is CASSPTGTGGGGYTF.

Details on this clone: The read falls 3 residues short of the CDR3 end, and the missing part is taken from the germline J gene. J is TRBJ2-4 and V is TRBV11-2, with a weak D call TRBD2 (5 bases). Germline V gives CDR1 SGHAT, CDR2 FQNNGV. The CDR3 covers 15 residues. V was cut by 4 bases and J by 2 bases, with 12 bases left in between. Partial CDR3 DNA: TGTGCCAGCAGCTCCCGCGGGCCTTCCAAAAACATT. Its protein is CASSSRGPSKNI. The entire CDR3 is CASSSRGPSKNIQYF. Filled out from reference TRBV11-2 and TRBJ2-4, the complete variable domain reads EAGVAQSPRYKIIEKRQSVAFWCNPISGHATLYWYQQILGQGPKLLIQFQNNGVVDDSQLPKDRFSAERLKGVDSTLKIQPAKLEDSAVYLCASSSRGPSKNIQYFGAGTRLSVL.

For this clone: The read stops 3 residues short of the end of the CDR3; the missing end is completed from the germline J gene. The genes are TRBV7-9 and TRBJ1-2; the match to TRBD1 covers 7 bases. Germline CDR1 reads SEHNR; CDR2 reads FQNEAQ (reference sequence). The CDR3 spans 14 residues. The CDR3 sequence is CASSRDSLIYDYTF. The sequenced part of the CDR3 DNA is TGTGCCAGCAGCCGGGACAGCCTCATATACGAC.

With respect to this clone: The read terminates 3 residues before the CDR3 end, so the remaining end is supplied by the germline J gene. V gene TRBV6-2 or TRBV6-3 combines with J gene TRBJ1-1; D is perhaps TRBD1 (6 bases). The CDR3 runs to 14 residues. Germline CDR1 and CDR2: MNHEY and SVGEGT. Trimming left V 5 bases short and J 0 bases short, with 10 bases between. The covered CDR3 bases are TGTGCCAGCAGTAAGGGGGGGATGAACACTGAA. This codes for CASSKGGMNTE. The whole CDR3 reads CASSKGGMNTEAFF.

Comment on this clone: The sequenced fragment ends 3 residues before the CDR3 boundary, so the rest is inferred from the germline J gene. The J gene is TRBJ2-5, the V gene TRBV24-1; D is possibly TRBD1 (6 bases). V lost 2 bases and J lost 1, with 7 bases in between. The CDR3 has 14 amino acids. Germline lookup yields CDR1 KGHDR and CDR2 SFDVKD. CDR3 bases read: TGTGCCACCAGTGATTCAGGGGCCCAAGAGACC. Translated: CATSDSGAQET. The whole CDR3 reads CATSDSGAQETQYF.

On this clone itself: The read gets to within 3 residues of the CDR3 end, and the germline J gene fills in the rest. The chain recombines TRBV5-1 with TRBJ2-1, with 8 bases lining up with TRBD2. V lost 6 bases, J lost 4 bases, and 3 bases stayed unmatched. Germline V CDR1 and CDR2: SGHRS, YFSETQ. This CDR3 is 13 amino acids long. CDR3 in amino acids: CASTSGPYNEQFF. The sequenced CDR3 bases are TGCGCCAGCACTAGCGGGCCGTACAATGAG. The full variable domain, with the rest looked up from reference TRBV5-1 and TRBJ2-1, is KAGVTQTPRYLIKTRGQQVTLSCSPISGHRSVSWYQQTPGQGLQFLFEYFSETQRNKGNFPGRFSGRQFSNSRSEMNVSTLELGDSALYLCASTSGPYNEQFFGPGTRLTVL.

With respect to this clone: Read sequence stops 3 residues before the CDR3 end, and the germline J gene provides the missing end. This rearrangement joins TRBV11-3 to TRBJ1-2, with a tentative D call TRBD1 (6 bases). The CDR3 extends over 14 amino acids. The V gene's germline CDR1 is SGHNT and CDR2 YENEEA. Here the CDR3 reads CASSQGPGVASYTF. The CDR3 DNA, read in part, is TGTGCCAGCAGTCAGGGGCCGGGTGTTGCGAGC.